This passage covers 9 T cell receptor beta chains from one sample sequenced in a study of control samples from healthy donors and cancer patients. Only in-frame clones appear in the TCRdb table, and some are missing; sequencing was by immunoSEQ multiplex PCR. In the table there are about 170,000 clones, 91% of which are singletons. Sequencing was done on a sample of blood. The receptors shown here come from a woman younger than 45 in good health.

The chain links TRBV2 to TRBJ1-1; 8 bases are a match to TRBD1. V shed 6 bases, J shed 2 bases, and the junction held 11 bases outside the gene matches. This CDR3 spans 16 amino acids. Germline V gene sequence: CDR1 SNHLY, CDR2 FYNNEI. The DNA of the CDR3 is TGTGCCAGCAGGCCCGGGACAGGAATAGGTAACACTGAAGCTTTCTTT. Translated, it gives CASRPGTGIGNTEAFF.

The chain employs TRBV19 and TRBJ2-1; the match to TRBD2 covers 11 bases. The J segment lost 8 bases and the V segment lost 3 bases, leaving 6 bases of the junction unmatched. The CDR3 consists of 15 residues. Germline V lookup: CDR1 LNHDA, CDR2 SQIVND (reference sequence). The CDR3, as DNA: TGTGCCAGTAGTATCCGGCTAGCGGGGGGCTATGAGCAGTTCTTC. Amino acids: CASSIRLAGGYEQFF. The full variable domain, its missing parts supplied by reference TRBV19 and TRBJ2-1, is DGGITQSPKYLFRKEGQNVTLSCEQNLNHDAMYWYRQDPGQGLRLIYYSQIVNDFQKGDIAEGYSVSREKKESFPLTVTSAQKNPTAFYLCASSIRLAGGYEQFFGPGTRLTVL.

V usage is TRBV15 and J usage is TRBJ2-3; 14 nucleotides agree with TRBD2. The V segment lost 3 bases and the J segment 3 bases; nucleotides outside the gene matches: 11. CDR3 length: 19 amino acids. Germline assignment: CDR1 LNHNV and CDR2 YYDKDF (reference sequence). The CDR3 sequence: CATSRTGEGTSGSTDTQYF. CDR3 nucleotide sequence: TGTGCCACCAGCAGGACGGGGGAGGGGACTAGCGGGAGTACAGATACGCAGTATTTT.

The chain couples TRBV28 to TRBJ2-1; 8 nucleotides agree with TRBD2. The length of the CDR3 is 14 residues. J gave up 4 bases and V 4 bases, and 3 bases lay outside the gene matches. The V gene's germline CDR1 is MDHEN and CDR2 SYDVKM. The CDR3 reads CASSSLAGYNEQFF. In nucleotides, the CDR3 is TGTGCCAGCAGTTCCCTAGCGGGTTACAATGAGCAGTTCTTC.

V usage is TRBV28 and J usage is TRBJ1-2; 9 nucleotides agree with TRBD1. The V and J ends lost 5 bases and 4 bases, in that order; junction bases with no gene match: 8. Germline CDR1 is MDHEN and CDR2 is SYDVKM. The CDR3 length is 15 residues. CDR3 DNA sequence: TGTGCCAGCAGTGCGACAGGGGGTGATGGCTATGGCTACACCTTC. Its protein is CASSATGGDGYGYTF.

The gene calls are TRBV24-1 and TRBJ2-3; TRBD2 agrees at 10 bases. After removal of 4 bases from V and 0 bases from J, the junction contained 3 bases not matched to a gene. From germline, CDR1 is KGHDR and CDR2 SFDVKD. The CDR3 contains 16 residues. The CDR3 sequence is CATSDPTSGSTDTQYF. In nucleotides, the CDR3 is TGTGCCACCAGTGACCCGACTAGCGGGAGCACAGATACGCAGTATTTT.

J is TRBJ1-1 and V is TRBV5-4; D is ambiguous. CDR1 is SGHNT and CDR2 is YYREEE in the germline V gene (reference sequence). V lost 5 bases to trimming and J lost 1 base, with 9 bases between them. This CDR3 spans 13 amino acids. For the CDR3, the DNA is TGTGCCAGCAGGGAGGGTACGAACACTGAAGCTTTCTTT. Amino acid sequence: CASREGTNTEAFF.

The chain employs TRBV7-3 and TRBJ1-1; D gene ambiguous. Germline CDR1 reads SGHTA; CDR2 reads FQGTGA. The CDR3 covers 14 residues. The V end lost 5 bases, the J end lost 0 bases, and 10 bases lay between the germline ends. The CDR3 nucleotides are TGTGCCAGCAGCACCAGGCATATGAACACTGAAGCTTTCTTT. Encoded protein: CASSTRHMNTEAFF.

The chain uses TRBV28 and TRBJ1-1, with D possibly being TRBD1 (6 bases). The V end lost 6 bases, the J end lost 2 bases, and 13 bases lay between the germline ends. The germline V gene encodes CDR1 MDHEN and CDR2 SYDVKM. The CDR3 loop spans 14 amino acids. The CDR3 here is CASRKGVINTEAFF. CDR3 sequence (DNA): TGTGCCAGCAGAAAGGGGGTTATTAACACTGAAGCTTTCTTT.